This T cell receptor beta chain was recorded in a study of vaccination effects on CD4 cells after COVID-19. With respect to this clone: Its antigen is currently unknown.

Sequencing in the ViraFEST assay came after antigen-specific CD4+ T cells had been expanded with viral peptide pools, which were used to stimulate PBMC. Following a roughly 10-day culture, CD4+ T cells were purified. Previously uninfected by SARS-CoV-2, the vaccine recipients also showed negative nucleocapsid antibodies. This table comes from immunoSEQ multiplex PCR, and its TCRdb copy is limited to in-frame clones, with some not included. The profile covers under 80,000 clones, with about 78% appearing a single time and over 9.5% taken by the ten largest. The CDR3 spans 15 residues. Germline loops: CDR1 SGHTA, CDR2 FQGNSA. Trimming cost V 3 bases and J 0 bases, with 9 bases left between them.

V gene TRBV7-2 combines with J gene TRBJ1-3; D unclear. The sample here was CD4+ T cells from PBMCs cultured with SARS-CoV-2 spike peptides, taken before COVID-19 vaccination. The origin of this receptor is a human donor who received a COVID-19 vaccine. The CDR3: CASSLDRNSGNTIYF. CDR3 nucleotides: TGTGCCAGCAGCTTGGACCGTAACTCTGGAAACACCATATATTTT.